This TCR beta chain was identified during a study of blood T cell repertoires in COVID-19. Background on the study: COVID-19 samples collected from the United States, Italy and Spain covered acute and convalescent phases. PBMCs, B-cell-depleted T cells, or T cells were the source of the cDNA or gDNA that made up the material.

The germline V gene encodes CDR1 LGHDT and CDR2 YNNKEL (reference sequence). CDR3 length: 14 amino acids. V lost 4 bases and J 1 base, leaving 11 bases between the germline ends. Per the original data handling: Quantification of nucleated cells was approximated via reference gene primer amplification. Produced via immunoSEQ multiplex PCR; TCRdb's table is partial and in-frame only. The V and J calls and clone size come from that table; D and trimming were worked out from the DNA. The sample carries hundreds of thousands of clones, 70% to 90% recorded once. V usage is TRBV3-1 (or the pseudogene TRBV3-2) and J usage is TRBJ2-7, with D perhaps matching TRBD2 (5 bases). This receptor was obtained from a woman in her 30s with active or convalescent COVID-19. Sequencing was done on a sample of peripheral blood. CDR3 coding DNA: TGTGCCAGCAGCCTGGCGGGTCAGTCCTACGAGCAGTACTTC. Residues: CASSLAGQSYEQYF.